These 13 T cell receptor beta chains came from one sample sequenced in a study of T cells after yellow fever vaccination (dated by TCRdb to between 2018 and 2021). The sample's treatment or condition label, in plain terms: live attenuated yellow fever vaccine strain. The receptor library was made with 5' RACE. For sequencing, an Illumina HiSeq 2500 was employed. TCRdb redid the processing of the public reads, applying fastp at Q25 and MiXCR, and retained in-frame beta chains. Entries that share a CDR3 protein sequence are merged under the most common genes and DNA. The sample table records 300,000 to 400,000 distinct CDR3 sequences; 7% to 10% of these occur just once. Approximately 15% of the sample is taken by the ten largest. Sample: PBMCs, taken roughly 45 days after the first yellow fever vaccination. These receptors originate from a man aged 18 to 35 who received the YFV17D yellow fever vaccine.

The J gene is TRBJ1-1, the V gene TRBV4-1; the D gene is possibly TRBD1 (5 bases). The CDR3 totals 15 residues. Germline-derived CDR1 and CDR2 are MGHRA and YSYEKL. The ends were cut back, 1 base at V and 1 base at J, with 10 bases in the middle. The CDR3, as DNA: TGCGCCAGCAGCCAAGGGCAGAGGGGGAACACTGAAGCTTTCTTT. This codes for CASSQGQRGNTEAFF.

CDR3: CASSSNHGGDTQYF. The CDR3 bases are TGTGCCAGCAGCTCGAATCATGGAGGAGATACGCAGTATTTT. V gene TRBV7-3 combines with J gene TRBJ2-3; TRBD2 might be the D (5 bases). Trimming shortened V by 4 bases and J by 5 bases, and 13 bases separated the two germline ends. Per germline, CDR1 SGHTA and CDR2 FQGTGA. The CDR3 extends over 14 amino acids.

This clonotype was found a few times. This rearrangement joins TRBV4-1 to TRBJ1-2; D not certain. Trimming took off 0 bases at V and 4 bases at J, with 12 bases between the two ends. This CDR3 comprises 15 residues. CDR1 and CDR2 from the germline V gene are MGHRA and YSYEKL. CDR3: CASSQDRGVGYGYTF. In DNA, the CDR3 is TGCGCCAGCAGCCAAGATCGCGGGGTAGGCTATGGCTACACCTTC.

This clonotype has only a few counts. The V call is TRBV29-1, the J call TRBJ1-1; D remains unclear. The length of the CDR3 is 13 residues. Germline CDR1 reads SQVTM; CDR2 reads ANQGSEA. The V end lost 3 bases, the J end lost 9 bases, and 17 bases lay between the germline ends. The CDR3 DNA reads as TGCAGCGTTGAGGTTATAGAGTTCTGGCAAGCTTTCTTT. It is translated as CSVEVIEFWQAFF.

This clonotype was recorded at least ten times. The J gene is TRBJ2-7, the V gene TRBV27; D possibly corresponds to TRBD2 (6 bases). Germline V gene sequence: CDR1 MNHEY, CDR2 SMNVEV (reference sequence). V gave up 6 bases and J gave up 2 bases, with 17 bases separating them. The CDR3 is made up of 15 amino acids. In DNA form, the CDR3 reads TGTGCCAGCAGCTCTCGCGGGGTGGGGCCCTACGAGCAGTACTTC. This sequence encodes CASSSRGVGPYEQYF.

The chain has TRBV20-1 and TRBJ2-7; 8 bases align to TRBD2. The CDR3 consists of 11 residues. With 3 bases clipped from V and 9 bases from J, the junction kept 4 bases outside the gene matches. Germline loops: CDR1 DFQATT, CDR2 SNEGSKA (reference sequence). The CDR3 reads CSASGGEVQYF. The CDR3, as DNA: TGCAGTGCTAGCGGGGGGGAGGTGCAGTACTTC.

This clonotype came up a few times. The chain joins TRBV27 to TRBJ1-1; the match to TRBD1 covers 10 bases. CDR1 is MNHEY, CDR2 SMNVEV, per germline (reference sequence). This CDR3 comprises 14 residues. V lost 6 bases, J lost 5 bases, and 6 bases stayed unmatched. CDR3 bases: TGTGCCAGCAGCCGACCGGGACAGGGGACTGAAGCTTTCTTT. Protein: CASSRPGQGTEAFF.

A few counts support this clonotype. V gene TRBV4-3 combines with J gene TRBJ1-5; D is uncertain. The CDR3 extends over 16 amino acids. V lost 1 base and J 4 bases, leaving 14 bases between the germline ends. Germline CDR1 reads LGHNA; CDR2 reads YSLEER. The CDR3 spells CASSQGISNPNQPQHF. CDR3 DNA sequence: TGCGCCAGCAGCCAAGGGATTTCGAATCCTAATCAGCCCCAGCATTTT.

This clonotype is a singleton in its sample. V and J are TRBV29-1 and TRBJ2-2, with 9 bases identical to TRBD1. The CDR3 is 16 residues long. Germline V CDR1 and CDR2: SQVTM, ANQGSEA. The junction had 12 bases not matched to a gene; V was cut back by 4 bases and J by 6 bases. In DNA form, the CDR3 reads TGCAGCGTTGGCGGTCCCGGGACAGGGAAGCCCGGGGAGCTGTTTTTT. Translated: CSVGGPGTGKPGELFF.

The chain's CDR3 is CASSPGTAEDEQYF. CDR3 nucleotides: TGTGCCAGCTCACCTGGGACCGCGGAAGACGAGCAGTACTTC. This chain links TRBV18 with TRBJ2-7; D may be TRBD1 or TRBD2 (5 bases each). CDR1 KGHSH and CDR2 LQKENI come from the germline V gene. Trimming cost V 3 bases and J 5 bases, with 14 bases left between them. The CDR3 length is 14 residues.

This clonotype occurred a few times. J is TRBJ2-3 and V is TRBV7-2; 7 bases match TRBD2. J lost 4 bases, V lost 2 bases, and 9 bases had no gene match. Germline CDR1 SGHTA, CDR2 FQGNSA. There are 16 residues in the CDR3. CDR3 bases: TGTGCCAGCAGCTTATTTACCTGGCGGGGGTCAGATACGCAGTATTTT. This gives the protein CASSLFTWRGSDTQYF.

The genes are TRBV7-3 and TRBJ1-1; tentatively, D is TRBD1 (6 bases). Germline V gene sequence: CDR1 SGHTA, CDR2 FQGTGA. The CDR3 contains 14 residues. V lost 5 bases, J lost 4 bases, and 14 bases lay in between. CDR3 bases: TGTGCCAGCAGCGTACAGGGTTTGGGCACTGAAGCTTTCTTT. It encodes CASSVQGLGTEAFF.

This clonotype was detected only once. The chain links TRBV4-3 to TRBJ2-5, with 10 nucleotides matching TRBD2. CDR1 and CDR2 from the germline V gene are LGHNA and YSLEER. CDR3 size: 18 residues. J gave up 1 base and V 2 bases, and 10 bases lay outside the gene matches. The CDR3 DNA is TGCGCCAGCAGCCAATCGCGTACTAGCGGGGTGAGCCAAGAGACCCAGTACTTC. Amino acids: CASSQSRTSGVSQETQYF.